This entry is about one T cell receptor beta chain. The junction departs from the called germline gene at one end, perhaps through a read error. The data derive from a study of glioma-infiltrating T cells. Using RNA template, CDR3s of TCR alpha and beta were amplified with iRepertoire arm-PCR. TCRdb called the multiplex PCR reads again in MiXCR, with one record for every CDR3 protein. Altogether about 110,000 distinct CDR3 sequences are present, about 25% being singletons, with the ten largest covering about a third. The sequenced sample consisted of glioma tissue, nonneoplastic brain tissue, or PBMCs (not recorded which). This clonotype was sampled from a human donor with low-grade glioma or glioblastoma, undergoing nonglioma brain surgery, or in good health (not recorded which).

CDR3 loop: CTSRKTNYEQYF. The CDR3 DNA sequence: TGTACCAGCAGGAAGACAAACTACGAGCAGTACTTC. The V and J genes are TRBV6-1 and TRBJ2-7; D remains unclear. CDR1 is MNHNS, CDR2 SASEGT, per germline. This CDR3 has 12 amino acids.